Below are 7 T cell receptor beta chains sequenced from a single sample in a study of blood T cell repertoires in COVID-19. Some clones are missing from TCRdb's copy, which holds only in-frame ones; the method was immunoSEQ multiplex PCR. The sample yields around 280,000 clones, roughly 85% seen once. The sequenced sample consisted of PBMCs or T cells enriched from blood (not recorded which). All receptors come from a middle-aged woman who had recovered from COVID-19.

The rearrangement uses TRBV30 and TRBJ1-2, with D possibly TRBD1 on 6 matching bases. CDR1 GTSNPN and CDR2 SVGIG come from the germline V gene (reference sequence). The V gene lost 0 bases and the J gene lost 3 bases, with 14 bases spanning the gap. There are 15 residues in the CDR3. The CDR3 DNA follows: TGTGCCTGGAGTGTACTCTTCCCAGGGGACTATGGCTACACCTTC. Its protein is CAWSVLFPGDYGYTF. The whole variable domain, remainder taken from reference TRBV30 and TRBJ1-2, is SQTIHQWPATLVQPVGSPLSLECTVEGTSNPNLYWYRQAAGRGLQLLFYSVGIGQISSEVPQNLSASRPQDRQFILSSKKLLLSDSGFYLCAWSVLFPGDYGYTFGSGTRLTVV.

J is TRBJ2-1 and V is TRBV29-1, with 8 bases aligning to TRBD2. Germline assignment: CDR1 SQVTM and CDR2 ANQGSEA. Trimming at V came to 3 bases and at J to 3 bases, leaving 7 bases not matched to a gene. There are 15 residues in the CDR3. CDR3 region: CSVDVTSGLYNEQFF. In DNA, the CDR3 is TGCAGCGTTGACGTTACTAGCGGTCTCTACAATGAGCAGTTCTTC.

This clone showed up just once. The CDR3 DNA is TGTGCCAGCAGTGAGGTTATAGCGGGAGGGATAACCGGGGAGCTGTTTTTT. It translates to CASSEVIAGGITGELFF. The chain joins TRBV6-4 to TRBJ2-2, with TRBD2 identical over 11 bases. V dropped 3 bases and J dropped 5; count of bases not matched to a gene: 8. The CDR3 runs 17 residues. Per germline, CDR1 MRHNA and CDR2 SNTAGT.

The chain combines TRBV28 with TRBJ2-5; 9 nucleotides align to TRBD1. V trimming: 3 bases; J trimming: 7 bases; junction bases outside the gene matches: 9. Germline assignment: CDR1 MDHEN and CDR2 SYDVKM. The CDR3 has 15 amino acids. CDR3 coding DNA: TGTGCCAGCAGTTTTGACAGGGGGGGAAGAGGGACCCAGTACTTC. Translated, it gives CASSFDRGGRGTQYF.

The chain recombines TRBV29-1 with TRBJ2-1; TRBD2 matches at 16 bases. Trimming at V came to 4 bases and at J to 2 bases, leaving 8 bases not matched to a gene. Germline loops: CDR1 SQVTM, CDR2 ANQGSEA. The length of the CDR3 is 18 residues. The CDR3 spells CSVAGTSGRGSPYNEQFF. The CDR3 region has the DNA TGCAGCGTTGCAGGGACTAGCGGGAGGGGGTCCCCCTACAATGAGCAGTTCTTC.

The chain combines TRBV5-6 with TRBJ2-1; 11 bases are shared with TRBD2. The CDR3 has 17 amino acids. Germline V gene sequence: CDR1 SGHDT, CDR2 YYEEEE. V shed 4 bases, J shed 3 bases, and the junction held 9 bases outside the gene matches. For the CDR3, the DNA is TGTGCCAGCAGCCTTAGCGGGAGGGCTCGGGGCTACAATGAGCAGTTCTTC. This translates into CASSLSGRARGYNEQFF.

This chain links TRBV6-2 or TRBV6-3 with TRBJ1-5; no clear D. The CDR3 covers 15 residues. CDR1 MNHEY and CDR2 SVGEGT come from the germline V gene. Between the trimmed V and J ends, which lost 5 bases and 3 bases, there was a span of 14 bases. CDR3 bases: TGTGCCAGCAGTCGGGGAGAGTCTAACAATCAGCCCCAGCATTTT. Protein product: CASSRGESNNQPQHF.